This T cell receptor (beta chain) came from a study of CD8+ T cells in alopecia areata. Notes on the study in general: Higher clonality was seen in lesional scalp than in normal scalp, especially in alopecia totalis/universalis.

cDNA prepared by RNA extraction and subsequent reverse transcription served as the template for sequencing. The assay was immunoSEQ multiplex PCR, and TCRdb's table has in-frame clones only and misses some. The sample records about 250,000 clones, roughly two thirds being singletons. Germline V gives CDR1 MGHRA, CDR2 YSYEKL. After removal of 1 base from V and 3 bases from J, the junction contained 7 bases not matched to a gene. This CDR3 spans 17 amino acids. Researchers picked out CD4+ and CD8+ T cells from PBMCs by sorting. Notes on this clone: Its antigen is not known.

V usage is TRBV4-1 and J usage is TRBJ2-3, with TRBD2 matching 10 bases. The sequenced sample was CD4+ T cells sorted from blood, obtained at week 0. The source of this sequence is a human donor with alopecia areata. The CDR3: CASSQVPSGGGTDTQYF. Written as DNA, the CDR3 is TGCGCCAGCAGCCAAGTTCCTAGCGGGGGAGGAACAGATACGCAGTATTTT.